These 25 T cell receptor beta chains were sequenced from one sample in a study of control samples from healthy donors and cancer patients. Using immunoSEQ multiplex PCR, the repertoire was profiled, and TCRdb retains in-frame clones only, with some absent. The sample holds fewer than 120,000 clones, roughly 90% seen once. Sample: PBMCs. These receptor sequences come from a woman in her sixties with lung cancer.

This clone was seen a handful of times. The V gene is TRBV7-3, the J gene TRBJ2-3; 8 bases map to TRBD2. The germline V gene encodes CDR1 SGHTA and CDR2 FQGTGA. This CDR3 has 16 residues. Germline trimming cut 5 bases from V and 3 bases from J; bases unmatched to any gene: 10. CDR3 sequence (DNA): TGTGCCAGCAGCCTGGGCGTACTAGCGGAAACAGATACGCAGTATTTT. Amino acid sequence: CASSLGVLAETDTQYF. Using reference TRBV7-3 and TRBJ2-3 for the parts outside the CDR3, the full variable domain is GAGVSQTPSNKVTEKGKYVELRCDPISGHTALYWYRQSLGQGPEFLIYFQGTGAADDSGLPNDRFFAVRPEGSVSTLKIQRTERGDSAVYLCASSLGVLAETDTQYFGPGTRLTVL.

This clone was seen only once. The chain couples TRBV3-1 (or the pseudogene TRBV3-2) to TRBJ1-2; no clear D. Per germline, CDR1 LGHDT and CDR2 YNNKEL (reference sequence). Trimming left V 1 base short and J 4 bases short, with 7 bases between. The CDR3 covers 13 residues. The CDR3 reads CASSQGAGYGYTF. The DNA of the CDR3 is TGTGCCAGCAGCCAAGGGGCAGGCTATGGCTACACCTTC.

The CDR3 sequence: CATSERGSTDTQYF. The CDR3 nucleotides read TGTGCCACCAGTGAGCGGGGATCCACAGATACGCAGTATTTT. The V and J genes are TRBV24-1 and TRBJ2-3, with D possibly matching TRBD2 (6 bases). Germline V gene data show CDR1 as KGHDR and CDR2 as SFDVKD. The CDR3 consists of 14 residues. Trimming stripped 4 bases from V and 2 bases from J, with 9 bases between.

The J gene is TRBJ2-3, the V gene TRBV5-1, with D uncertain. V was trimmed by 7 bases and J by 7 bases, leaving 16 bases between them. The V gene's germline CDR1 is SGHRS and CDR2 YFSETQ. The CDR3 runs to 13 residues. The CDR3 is CASPPRATNTQYF. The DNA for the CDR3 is TGCGCCAGCCCCCCCCGGGCAACCAATACGCAGTATTTT. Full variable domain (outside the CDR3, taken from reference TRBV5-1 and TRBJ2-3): KAGVTQTPRYLIKTRGQQVTLSCSPISGHRSVSWYQQTPGQGLQFLFEYFSETQRNKGNFPGRFSGRQFSNSRSEMNVSTLELGDSALYLCASPPRATNTQYFGPGTRLTVL.

This CDR3 is CASSPAGRLMNTEAFF. CDR3 coding DNA: TGTGCCAGCAGTCCAGCGGGACGACTCATGAACACTGAAGCTTTCTTT. The chain joins TRBV27 to TRBJ1-1; a weak D match, TRBD1 (5 bases). This CDR3 contains 16 residues. Germline CDR1 MNHEY, CDR2 SMNVEV (reference sequence). V lost 5 bases and J 0 bases, leaving 16 bases between the germline ends.

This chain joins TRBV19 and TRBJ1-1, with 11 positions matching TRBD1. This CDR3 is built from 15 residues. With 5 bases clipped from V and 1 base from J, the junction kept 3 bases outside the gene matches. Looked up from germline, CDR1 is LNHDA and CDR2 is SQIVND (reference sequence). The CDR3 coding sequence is TGTGCCAGTAGTGCCGGGACAGGGGGGAACACTGAAGCTTTCTTT. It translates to CASSAGTGGNTEAFF.

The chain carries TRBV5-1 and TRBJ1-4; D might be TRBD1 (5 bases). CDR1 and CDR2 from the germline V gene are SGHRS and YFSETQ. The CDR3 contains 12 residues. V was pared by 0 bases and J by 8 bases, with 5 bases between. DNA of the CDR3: TGCGCCAGCAGCTTGGGACAGGAAAAACTGTTTTTT. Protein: CASSLGQEKLFF.

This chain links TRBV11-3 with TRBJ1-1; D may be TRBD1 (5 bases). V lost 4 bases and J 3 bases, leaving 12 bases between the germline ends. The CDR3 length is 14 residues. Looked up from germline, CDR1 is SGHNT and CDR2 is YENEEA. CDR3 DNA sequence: TGTGCCAGCAGCTCTCCGGGGGGAGACACTGAAGCTTTCTTT. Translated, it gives CASSSPGGDTEAFF.

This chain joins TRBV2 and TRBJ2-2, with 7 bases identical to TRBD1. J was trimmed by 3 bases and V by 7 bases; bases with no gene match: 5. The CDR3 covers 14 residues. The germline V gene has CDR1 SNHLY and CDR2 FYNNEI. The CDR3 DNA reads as TGTGCCAGCACCTTCGGGACAGACACCGGGGAGCTGTTTTTT. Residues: CASTFGTDTGELFF.

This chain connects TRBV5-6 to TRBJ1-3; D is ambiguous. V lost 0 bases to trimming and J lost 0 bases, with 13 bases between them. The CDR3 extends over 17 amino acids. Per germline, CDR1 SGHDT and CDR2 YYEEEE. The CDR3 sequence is CASSLGPDLRSGNTIYF. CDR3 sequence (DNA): TGTGCCAGCAGCTTGGGGCCAGACTTACGCTCTGGAAACACCATATATTTT.

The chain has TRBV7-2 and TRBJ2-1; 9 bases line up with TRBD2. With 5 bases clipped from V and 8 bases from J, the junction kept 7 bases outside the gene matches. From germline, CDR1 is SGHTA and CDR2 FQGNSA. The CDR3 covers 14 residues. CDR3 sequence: CASSLTSGRDEQFF. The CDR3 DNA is TGTGCCAGCAGCCTGACTAGCGGAAGGGATGAGCAGTTCTTC.

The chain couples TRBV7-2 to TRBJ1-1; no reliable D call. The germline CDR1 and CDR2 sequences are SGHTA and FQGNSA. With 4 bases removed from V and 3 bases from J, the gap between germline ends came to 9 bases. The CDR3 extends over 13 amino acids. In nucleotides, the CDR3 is TGTGCCAGCAGCTCTCACATGGACACTGAAGCTTTCTTT. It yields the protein CASSSHMDTEAFF.

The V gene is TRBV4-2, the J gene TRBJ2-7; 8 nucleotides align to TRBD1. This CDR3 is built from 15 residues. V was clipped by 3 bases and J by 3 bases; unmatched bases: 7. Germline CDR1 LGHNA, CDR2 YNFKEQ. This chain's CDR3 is CASSHQGQDNYEQYF. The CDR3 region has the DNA TGTGCCAGCAGCCACCAGGGACAGGACAACTACGAGCAGTACTTC.

The CDR3 reads CASSLAGATEAFF. The CDR3 DNA sequence: TGTGCCAGCAGTTTAGCGGGGGCCACTGAAGCTTTCTTT. This chain connects TRBV12-3 or TRBV12-4 to TRBJ1-1; D perhaps matches TRBD1 (6 bases). The CDR3 sequence is 13 residues long. The V end lost 0 bases, the J end lost 4 bases, and 6 bases lay between the germline ends.

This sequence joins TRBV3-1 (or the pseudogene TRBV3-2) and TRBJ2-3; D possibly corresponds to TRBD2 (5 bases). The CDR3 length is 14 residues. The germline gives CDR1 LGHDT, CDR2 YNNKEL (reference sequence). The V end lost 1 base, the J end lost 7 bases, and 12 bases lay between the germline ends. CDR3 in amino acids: CASSQVGLANTQYF. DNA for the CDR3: TGTGCCAGCAGCCAAGTAGGGCTAGCAAATACGCAGTATTTT.

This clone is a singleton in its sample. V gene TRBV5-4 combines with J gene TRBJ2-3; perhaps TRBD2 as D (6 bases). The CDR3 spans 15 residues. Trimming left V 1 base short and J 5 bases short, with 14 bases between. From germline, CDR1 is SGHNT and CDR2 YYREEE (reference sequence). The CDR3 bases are TGTGCCAGCAGCTTGCCTGGGGGAGGTGAAGATACGCAGTATTTT. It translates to CASSLPGGGEDTQYF.

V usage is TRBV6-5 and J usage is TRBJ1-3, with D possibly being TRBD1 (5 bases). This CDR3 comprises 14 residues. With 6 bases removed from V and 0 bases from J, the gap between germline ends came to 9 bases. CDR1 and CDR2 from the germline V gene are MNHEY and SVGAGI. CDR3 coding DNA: TGTGCCAGCAGCTCAGGGTCCTCTGGAAACACCATATATTTT. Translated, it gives CASSSGSSGNTIYF.

The CDR3 region is CASSPLTSGINEQFF. The CDR3 DNA reads as TGTGCCAGCAGTCCCCTGACTAGCGGGATTAATGAGCAGTTCTTC. This chain connects TRBV6-5 to TRBJ2-1, with 11 positions matching TRBD2. V dropped 5 bases and J dropped 7; count of bases not matched to a gene: 7. The CDR3 extends over 15 amino acids. Germline CDR1 and CDR2: MNHEY and SVGAGI.

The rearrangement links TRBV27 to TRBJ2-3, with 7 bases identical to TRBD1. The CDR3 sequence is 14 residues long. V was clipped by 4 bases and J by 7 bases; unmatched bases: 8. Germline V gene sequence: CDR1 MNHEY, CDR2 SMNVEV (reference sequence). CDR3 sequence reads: CASSSKTGRNTQYF. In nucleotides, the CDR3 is TGTGCCAGCAGTTCCAAGACAGGGCGAAATACGCAGTATTTT.

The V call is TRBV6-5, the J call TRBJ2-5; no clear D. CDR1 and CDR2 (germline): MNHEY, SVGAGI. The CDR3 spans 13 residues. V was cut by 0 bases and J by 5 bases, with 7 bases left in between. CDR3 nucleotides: TGTGCCAGCAGTTACTCGGGCAGTGAGACCCAGTACTTC. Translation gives CASSYSGSETQYF.

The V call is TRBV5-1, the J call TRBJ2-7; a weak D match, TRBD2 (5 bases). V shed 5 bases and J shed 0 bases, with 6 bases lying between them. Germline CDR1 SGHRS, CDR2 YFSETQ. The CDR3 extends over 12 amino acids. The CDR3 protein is CASSEGSYEQYF. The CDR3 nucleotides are TGCGCCAGCAGTGAGGGCTCCTACGAGCAGTACTTC.

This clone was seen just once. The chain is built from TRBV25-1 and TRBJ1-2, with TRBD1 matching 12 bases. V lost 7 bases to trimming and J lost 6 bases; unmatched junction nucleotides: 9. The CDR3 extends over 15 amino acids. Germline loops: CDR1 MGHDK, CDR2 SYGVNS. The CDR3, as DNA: TGTGCCAGCAAAGGGACAGGGGGCGCCTGGGATGGCTACACCTTC. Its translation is CASKGTGGAWDGYTF.

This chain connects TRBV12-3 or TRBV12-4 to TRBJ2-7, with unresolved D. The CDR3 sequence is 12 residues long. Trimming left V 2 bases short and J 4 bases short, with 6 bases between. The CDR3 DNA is TGTGCCAGCAGTTTAATAGAATACGAGCAGTACTTC. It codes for CASSLIEYEQYF.

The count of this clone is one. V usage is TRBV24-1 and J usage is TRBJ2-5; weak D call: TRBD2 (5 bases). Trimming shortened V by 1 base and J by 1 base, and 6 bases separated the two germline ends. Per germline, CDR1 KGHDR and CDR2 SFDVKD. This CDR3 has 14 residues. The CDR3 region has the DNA TGTGCCACCAGTGATTTAGGGAGCCAAGAGACCCAGTACTTC. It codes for CATSDLGSQETQYF.

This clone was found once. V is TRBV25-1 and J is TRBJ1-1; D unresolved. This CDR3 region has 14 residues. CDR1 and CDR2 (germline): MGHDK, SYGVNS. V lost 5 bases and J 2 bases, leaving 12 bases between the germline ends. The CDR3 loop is CASSSPDYNTEAFF. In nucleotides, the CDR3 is TGTGCCAGCAGTAGCCCAGATTATAACACTGAAGCTTTCTTT.